This T cell receptor (beta chain) was identified during a study of cytomegalovirus exposure and HLA in healthy donors. About this clone: As yet, its antigen is unknown.

Researchers ran the PCR with 60 Vbeta and 13 Jbeta primers. Clones were read by immunoSEQ multiplex PCR, and TCRdb kept only the in-frame ones, dropping some. Of 310,000 or so clones listed, roughly 89% are singletons. Whole-study findings and limits: In a later analysis, donors in an Asian-associated ancestry cluster reportedly had fewer N-insertions in productive TCRs than the cohort mean. Equally common other TCR beta chains were less clonally expanded than HLA-associated ones, a later analysis found. Follow-up analysis later connected one missense variant in DCLRE1C with trimming of TCR beta V- and J-genes.

CDR3 size: 17 residues. CDR1 is SGHNT and CDR2 is YENEEA in the germline V gene. With 2 bases removed from V and 3 bases from J, the gap between germline ends came to 16 bases. The J gene is TRBJ2-2, the V gene TRBV11-3; possibly TRBD2 for D (7 bases). This TCR derives from a woman aged 18-29 years in good health and CMV-seronegative. Specimen: PBMCs. CDR3 in amino acids: CASSLIVGGPHTGELFF. The CDR3 nucleotides read TGTGCCAGCAGCTTAATAGTGGGGGGGCCGCACACCGGGGAGCTGTTTTTT.